The 15 T cell receptor beta chains given below trace back to one sample, sequenced in a study of shared T cell receptors in the human thymus. Clones were sequenced by immunoSEQ multiplex PCR, and TCRdb holds only the in-frame ones, with some missing. The data contain roughly 410,000 clones, roughly 94% of them singletons. Specimen: thymocytes. Receptors were obtained from a human donor.

This chain uses TRBV27 with TRBJ2-7; 12 bases agree with TRBD2. J lost 0 bases, V lost 6 bases, and 6 bases had no gene match. The CDR3 is made up of 16 amino acids. The V gene's germline CDR1 is MNHEY and CDR2 SMNVEV (reference sequence). DNA of the CDR3: TGTGCCAGCAGGACCCTAGCGGGAGGGAGCTCCTACGAGCAGTACTTC. Encoded protein: CASRTLAGGSSYEQYF.

The CDR3 reads CASSDRDSNYGYTF. CDR3 bases: TGTGCCAGCAGTGACCGGGACAGTAACTATGGCTACACCTTC. The gene calls are TRBV6-1 and TRBJ1-2, with TRBD1 identical over 7 bases. Trimming cost V 3 bases and J 1 base; bases outside gene matches: 2. The CDR3 has 14 amino acids. Germline V gives CDR1 MNHNS, CDR2 SASEGT.

The J gene is TRBJ2-7, the V gene TRBV29-1, with D possibly being TRBD1 (5 bases). Trimming removed 6 bases at V and 3 bases at J, with 18 bases between. CDR3 length: 14 amino acids. From germline, CDR1 is SQVTM and CDR2 ANQGSEA. CDR3 in amino acids: CSVARAPENYEQYF. CDR3 nucleotide sequence: TGCAGCGTCGCCAGGGCCCCTGAGAACTACGAGCAGTACTTC.

The chain couples TRBV6-5 to TRBJ2-7, with 7 positions matching TRBD1. V lost 6 bases, J lost 1 base, and 6 bases stayed unmatched. This CDR3 has 14 residues. Looked up from germline, CDR1 is MNHEY and CDR2 is SVGAGI. CDR3 coding DNA: TGTGCCAGCAGACCAACAGGGGTATCCTACGAGCAGTACTTC. It codes for CASRPTGVSYEQYF.

This chain uses TRBV12-5 with TRBJ1-3; 9 bases are a match to TRBD1. CDR3 length equals 18 residues. Trimming at V came to 2 bases and at J to 4 bases, leaving 12 bases not matched to a gene. From germline, CDR1 is LGHNT and CDR2 FRNRAP. For the CDR3, the DNA is TGTGCTAGTGGTTTGATACACGGACAGGGGAGAAAAGGAAACACCATATATTTT. Translating gives CASGLIHGQGRKGNTIYF.

This clone appeared a single time. The V call is TRBV7-3, the J call TRBJ2-2; 10 bases match TRBD2. This CDR3 comprises 17 residues. Germline values: CDR1 SGHTA, CDR2 FQGTGA. J was trimmed by 5 bases and V by 2 bases; bases with no gene match: 8. CDR3 bases: TGTGCCAGCAGCTTAGGGGCTAGCGGGAGCCGAACCGGGGAGCTGTTTTTT. It specifies CASSLGASGSRTGELFF.

The chain is built from TRBV15 and TRBJ2-5, with 9 bases aligning to TRBD2. The junction had 10 bases not matched to a gene; V was cut back by 4 bases and J by 7 bases. The CDR3 spans 15 residues. Germline values: CDR1 LNHNV, CDR2 YYDKDF (reference sequence). CDR3 nucleotide sequence: TGTGCCACCAGCACCGTAGCGGGAGAGGACGGGACCCAGTACTTC. It yields the protein CATSTVAGEDGTQYF.

The J gene is TRBJ1-5, the V gene TRBV28; D may be TRBD1 (5 bases). V dropped 5 bases and J dropped 4 bases, with 21 bases sitting between them. CDR3 size: 17 residues. Germline V gene data show CDR1 as MDHEN and CDR2 as SYDVKM. The CDR3 sequence: CASSGDHSGRWNQPQHF. CDR3 coding DNA: TGTGCCAGCAGTGGGGACCACAGTGGTCGGTGGAATCAGCCCCAGCATTTT.

This clone was detected only once. The chain has TRBV5-1 and TRBJ2-3, with D tentatively TRBD2 (6 bases). Per germline, CDR1 SGHRS and CDR2 YFSETQ. V was cut by 4 bases and J by 0 bases, with 15 bases left in between. CDR3 length: 16 amino acids. In DNA, the CDR3 is TGCGCCAGCAGCCCGCTTAGCGGCAGTAGCACAGATACGCAGTATTTT. Encoded protein: CASSPLSGSSTDTQYF.

V is TRBV27 and J is TRBJ1-4, with 7 bases matching TRBD1. V was pared by 8 bases and J by 5 bases, with 8 bases of the junction left unmatched. This CDR3 contains 14 residues. Germline V gene lookup returns CDR1 MNHEY and CDR2 SMNVEV (reference sequence). The CDR3 loop reads CASARQGWNEKLFF. CDR3 DNA sequence: TGTGCCAGCGCTCGACAGGGCTGGAATGAAAAACTGTTTTTT.

The gene calls are TRBV28 and TRBJ2-7; tentatively, D is TRBD1 or TRBD2 (5 bases each). The CDR3 extends over 16 amino acids. Germline V gives CDR1 MDHEN, CDR2 SYDVKM. Trimming removed 5 bases at V and 3 bases at J, with 20 bases between. CDR3 nucleotide sequence: TGTGCCAGCAGTCTCCCACAATCACGGGGCCTCTACGAGCAGTACTTC. Translating gives CASSLPQSRGLYEQYF.

A single count supports this clone. J is TRBJ2-7 and V is TRBV20-1; D gene ambiguous. The length of the CDR3 is 11 residues. V lost 1 base and J 5 bases, leaving 6 bases between the germline ends. Germline lookup yields CDR1 DFQATT and CDR2 SNEGSKA (reference sequence). The CDR3 region is CSARVRNEQYF. CDR3 coding DNA: TGCAGTGCTAGAGTGAGGAACGAGCAGTACTTC.

The V gene is TRBV10-2, the J gene TRBJ1-1, with D uncertain. Looked up from germline, CDR1 is WSHSY and CDR2 is SAAADI. The CDR3 is made up of 15 amino acids. Between the trimmed V and J ends, which lost 2 bases and 3 bases, there was a span of 13 bases. CDR3: CASSETGGRDTEAFF. CDR3 sequence (DNA): TGCGCCAGCAGTGAGACGGGAGGACGGGACACTGAAGCTTTCTTT.

V and J are TRBV19 and TRBJ2-7, with TRBD2 matching 12 bases. From germline, CDR1 is LNHDA and CDR2 SQIVND (reference sequence). The CDR3 is made up of 17 amino acids. Losses at the gene ends were 6 bases for V and 2 bases for J; bases not matched to a gene: 11. CDR3 nucleotide sequence: TGTGCCAGTAGGAAGACCGGGACTAGCGGGCTTACCTACGAGCAGTACTTC. Its translation: CASRKTGTSGLTYEQYF.

The chain joins TRBV14 to TRBJ2-7, with D perhaps matching TRBD1 (8 bases). Germline V gene sequence: CDR1 SGHDN, CDR2 FVKESK. CDR3 length equals 14 residues. Between the trimmed V and J ends, which lost 3 bases and 5 bases, there was a span of 14 bases. The CDR3 sequence: CASSQRQGRDEQYF. The DNA of the CDR3 is TGTGCCAGCAGCCAGAGACAGGGGAGGGACGAGCAGTACTTC.